The clone carrying this TCR beta chain was seen only once. J lost 0 bases, V lost 6 bases, and 4 bases had no gene match. This CDR3 has 16 residues. Germline-derived CDR1 and CDR2 are LNHDA and SQIVND (reference sequence). The sample is drawn from a study of blood T cell repertoires in COVID-19. Study summary: T cells, B-cell-depleted T cells, or PBMCs provided the cDNA or gDNA that served as material.

Original processing methods: By means of reference gene primer amplification, nucleated cell counts were estimated. Profiling relied on immunoSEQ multiplex PCR, and the TCRdb table lists in-frame clones only, not all of them. Clonal size and the V and J genes are those of that table, whereas D and trimming came from the DNA. The repertoire holds 30,000 to 35,000 clones, with 85% to 90% as singletons. The sequence was collected from a woman in her 70s with active COVID-19. The chain links TRBV19 to TRBJ1-4; 10 bases map to TRBD1. Sequencing used peripheral blood. The CDR3 coding sequence is TGTGCCAGTAGCAGACAGGGGGCGGCAACTAATGAAAAACTGTTTTTT. Its translation is CASSRQGAATNEKLFF.